This entry lists 32 T cell receptor beta chains sequenced from one sample in a study of blood T cell repertoires in COVID-19. The table came from immunoSEQ multiplex PCR; TCRdb's copy has only in-frame clones and leaves some out. Of roughly 200,000 clones listed, nearly 90% are singletons. Sequenced material: peripheral blood. The receptors here all came from a man aged 50-60 years with acute or convalescent COVID-19.

This clone came up once. The V and J genes are TRBV6-6 and TRBJ2-5, with 7 bases identical to TRBD1. Germline values: CDR1 MNHNY, CDR2 SVGAGI (reference sequence). V lost 5 bases and J lost 2; bases outside the gene matches: 8. This CDR3 has 15 residues. The CDR3 loop reads CASSPRGRGQETQYF. The CDR3 bases are TGTGCCAGCAGTCCTAGAGGCAGGGGGCAAGAGACCCAGTACTTC.

The chain couples TRBV27 to TRBJ2-3; 7 nucleotides match TRBD1. J lost 5 bases, V lost 7 bases, and 18 bases had no gene match. There are 17 residues in the CDR3. CDR1 MNHEY and CDR2 SMNVEV come from the germline V gene (reference sequence). As DNA, the CDR3 is TGTGCCAGCACGTTAGGGGTGACAGGGACCCAATTAGATACGCAGTATTTT. This translates into CASTLGVTGTQLDTQYF.

J is TRBJ2-7 and V is TRBV2, with D perhaps matching TRBD1 (7 bases). The V end was cut by 4 bases, the J end by 0 bases, with 19 bases between. The CDR3 spans 17 residues. CDR1 is SNHLY and CDR2 is FYNNEI in the germline V gene. In DNA, the CDR3 is TGTGCCAGCAGTGCCGCGGGACAGAGGTCTAGCTCCTACGAGCAGTACGTC. Translated: CASSAAGQRSSSYEQYV.

V is TRBV27 and J is TRBJ2-5, with TRBD2 matching over 8 bases. Trimming at V came to 3 bases and at J to 5 bases, leaving 8 bases not matched to a gene. The CDR3 consists of 15 residues. Per germline, CDR1 MNHEY and CDR2 SMNVEV (reference sequence). The CDR3: CASSFRGGGVETQYF. The CDR3 nucleotides read TGTGCCAGCAGTTTCCGGGGGGGCGGGGTCGAGACCCAGTACTTC.

The chain employs TRBV4-1 and TRBJ1-1; perhaps TRBD1 as D (5 bases). CDR1 is MGHRA and CDR2 is YSYEKL in the germline V gene. Trimming removed 1 base from V and 4 bases from J, with 10 bases in between. This CDR3 is 14 amino acids long. The DNA for the CDR3 is TGCGCCAGCAGCCAAGCAGGGATGGGCACTGAAGCTTTCTTT. Translated, it gives CASSQAGMGTEAFF.

This clone turned up a few times. The DNA for the CDR3 is TGTGCCAGCAGTCGGCCAGGGGGCGGGGGTGAAGCTTTCTTT. The encoded protein is CASSRPGGGGEAFF. The chain carries TRBV27 and TRBJ1-1; 8 bases are a match to TRBD1. V shed 5 bases and J 7 bases; nucleotides not matched to a gene: 9. Per the germline V gene, CDR1 is MNHEY and CDR2 is SMNVEV (reference sequence). The CDR3 covers 14 residues.

A remark on this clone: The same CDR3 is also encoded by other DNA sequences in this sample. The V call is TRBV6-5, the J call TRBJ1-3; the match to TRBD1 covers 7 bases. The V gene end was trimmed by 0 bases and the J gene end by 2 bases; junction bases not matched to a gene: 1. Germline V gene data show CDR1 as MNHEY and CDR2 as SVGAGI. The CDR3 spans 15 residues. The CDR3 spells CASSYSDRAGNTIYF. The CDR3 nucleotides read TGTGCCAGCAGTTACTCCGACAGGGCTGGAAACACCATATATTTT.

The chain uses TRBV19 and TRBJ2-7, with 10 bases aligning to TRBD1. Germline trimming cut 5 bases from V and 7 bases from J; bases unmatched to any gene: 8. The germline V gene has CDR1 LNHDA and CDR2 SQIVND (reference sequence). The length of the CDR3 is 14 residues. CDR3 in amino acids: CASSSVTGGLEQYF. The DNA of the CDR3 is TGTGCCAGTAGTTCCGTGACAGGGGGCTTAGAGCAGTACTTC. Drawing the rest from reference TRBV19 and TRBJ2-7, the complete variable domain is DGGITQSPKYLFRKEGQNVTLSCEQNLNHDAMYWYRQDPGQGLRLIYYSQIVNDFQKGDIAEGYSVSREKKESFPLTVTSAQKNPTAFYLCASSSVTGGLEQYFGPGTRLTVT.

Note on this clone: One end of the junction is discordant with germline, which a read error may explain. The rearrangement joins TRBV2 to TRBJ2-7; 11 positions agree with TRBD1. Germline assignment: CDR1 SNHLY and CDR2 FYNNEI. The CDR3 extends over 15 amino acids. In DNA, the CDR3 is TGTGCCAGGAGTGAAAGGGGACAGGGGGACTACGAGCAGTACTTC. Its translation: CARSERGQGDYEQYF.

This rearrangement joins TRBV7-3 to TRBJ2-3; 7 nucleotides align to TRBD1. The CDR3 runs 16 residues. Per the germline V gene, CDR1 is SGHTA and CDR2 is FQGTGA. V shed 1 base and J 1 base; nucleotides not matched to a gene: 5. CDR3 region: CASSLNRGVGTDTQYF. DNA of the CDR3: TGTGCCAGCAGCTTAAACAGGGGCGTCGGCACAGATACGCAGTATTTT.

In this sample, this clone turned up once. The chain uses TRBV12-3 or TRBV12-4 and TRBJ2-7, with TRBD2 as a possible D gene (5 bases). Trimming stripped 4 bases from V and 6 bases from J, with 13 bases between. The CDR3 is 13 amino acids. The CDR3 DNA is TGTGCCAGCAGTTCGACGGGAAACTCCGAGCAGTACGTC. Encoded protein: CASSSTGNSEQYV.

The chain uses TRBV5-4 and TRBJ1-1; the D gene is possibly TRBD1 (5 bases). This CDR3 spans 16 amino acids. CDR1 is SGHNT, CDR2 YYREEE, per germline (reference sequence). Trimming removed 8 bases at V and 3 bases at J, with 23 bases between. CDR3 DNA: TGTGCCAGTTTTCTCCTGGGGGGAGTAGAGTACACTGAAGCTTTCTTT. This gives the protein CASFLLGGVEYTEAFF. The whole variable domain, remainder taken from reference TRBV5-4 and TRBJ1-1, is ETGVTQSPTHLIKTRGQQVTLRCSSQSGHNTVSWYQQALGQGPQFIFQYYREEENGRGNFPPRFSGLQFPNYSSELNVNALELDDSALYLCASFLLGGVEYTEAFFGQGTRLTVV.

Only one count was recorded for this clone. The rearrangement uses TRBV2 and TRBJ1-2, with a weak D call TRBD1 (5 bases). Germline values: CDR1 SNHLY, CDR2 FYNNEI. V lost 7 bases to trimming and J lost 8 bases, with 23 bases between them. The length of the CDR3 is 15 residues. CDR3: CASTYRSLFSGGYTF. DNA for the CDR3: TGTGCCAGCACTTACAGGTCGCTGTTTTCAGGGGGCTACACCTTC. The variable domain in full, with the rest retrieved from reference TRBV2 and TRBJ1-2, is EPEVTQTPSHQVTQMGQEVILRCVPISNHLYFYWYRQILGQKVEFLVSFYNNEISEKSEIFDDQFSVERPDGSNFTLKIRSTKLEDSAMYFCASTYRSLFSGGYTFGSGTRLTVV.

The V gene is TRBV23-1, the J gene TRBJ2-7; D might be TRBD2 (5 bases). TRBV23-1 is placed among ORFs of uncertain function. V lost 11 bases, J lost 2 bases, and 16 bases lay in between. CDR3 length equals 13 residues. CDR3 nucleotides: TGCGCCGTACGGGGAGAGGAAGCCTACGAGCAGTACTTC. Translating gives CAVRGEEAYEQYF.

The J gene is TRBJ2-1, the V gene TRBV6-2 or TRBV6-3, with D possibly being TRBD1 (6 bases). Germline CDR1 is MNHEY and CDR2 is SVGEGT. There are 13 residues in the CDR3. Trimming removed 1 base from V and 10 bases from J, with 11 bases in between. The CDR3 DNA is TGTGCCAGCAGTTACTTGGTTAGGGGGGAGCAGTTCTTC. Translation: CASSYLVRGEQFF.

The gene calls are TRBV3-1 (or the pseudogene TRBV3-2) and TRBJ2-2, with D possibly TRBD2 on 6 matching bases. Germline V gene lookup returns CDR1 LGHDT and CDR2 YNNKEL (reference sequence). The CDR3 is 13 residues long. V lost 2 bases and J lost 6, with 7 bases in between. The CDR3 here is CASSQTGAGELFF. The DNA for the CDR3 is TGTGCCAGCAGCCAAACGGGGGCCGGGGAGCTGTTTTTT.

This chain uses TRBV27 with TRBJ2-7; D is unclear. The length of the CDR3 is 12 residues. Germline V lookup: CDR1 MNHEY, CDR2 SMNVEV (reference sequence). Trimming removed 2 bases from V and 2 bases from J, with 4 bases in between. DNA of the CDR3: TGTGCCAGCAGTTTAGCGACCTACGAGCAGTACGTC. The encoded protein is CASSLATYEQYV.

The chain has TRBV7-2 and TRBJ1-2; possibly TRBD1 for D (5 bases). The CDR3 extends over 14 amino acids. Deletions cut 7 bases from V and 7 bases from J, with 19 bases between. The germline CDR1 and CDR2 sequences are SGHTA and FQGNSA. CDR3 DNA sequence: TGTGCCAGCACCCTTACTTTGTCAGGGCTTGGCTACACCTTC. Translation: CASTLTLSGLGYTF. Together with reference TRBV7-2 and TRBJ1-2, the CDR3 gives the full variable domain: GAGVSQSPSNKVTEKGKDVELRCDPISGHTALYWYRQSLGQGLEFLIYFQGNSAPDKSGLPSDRFSAERTGGSVSTLTIQRTQQEDSAVYLCASTLTLSGLGYTFGSGTRLTVV.

V is TRBV19 and J is TRBJ1-6, with 7 bases that match TRBD1. Trimming took 1 base from V and 11 from J; bases not matched to a gene: 5. This CDR3 is 14 amino acids long. The germline gives CDR1 LNHDA, CDR2 SQIVND (reference sequence). The chain's CDR3 is CASSIGIDRAPLHF. The CDR3 nucleotides are TGTGCCAGTAGTATAGGCATTGACAGGGCACCCCTCCACTTT.

The chain employs TRBV27 and TRBJ1-6; 7 bases line up with TRBD1. CDR1 MNHEY and CDR2 SMNVEV come from the germline V gene (reference sequence). The junction had 8 bases not matched to a gene; V was cut back by 4 bases and J by 8 bases. The CDR3 is 15 residues long. The CDR3 loop reads CASSYDRVGDSPLHF. CDR3 nucleotide sequence: TGTGCCAGCAGTTACGACAGGGTGGGGGATTCACCCCTCCACTTT.

The chain joins TRBV6-2 or TRBV6-3 to TRBJ2-1; 10 bases are a match to TRBD2. Germline trimming cut 0 bases from V and 1 base from J; bases unmatched to any gene: 3. Germline CDR1 reads MNHEY; CDR2 reads SVGEGT. This CDR3 is built from 17 residues. CDR3 nucleotide sequence: TGTGCCAGCAGTTACTCCGGGACTAGCGTATCCTACAATGAGCAGTTCTTC. This encodes CASSYSGTSVSYNEQFF.

The rearrangement joins TRBV3-1 (or the pseudogene TRBV3-2) to TRBJ2-3, with 9 bases lining up with TRBD1. After removal of 3 bases from V and 2 bases from J, the junction contained 3 bases not matched to a gene. The CDR3 is made up of 15 amino acids. Germline V lookup: CDR1 LGHDT, CDR2 YNNKEL (reference sequence). CDR3 DNA: TGTGCCAGCAGCCAGGGGGACAGGGTCACAGATACGCAGTATTTT. This gives the protein CASSQGDRVTDTQYF.

This chain uses TRBV2 with TRBJ1-5; 7 bases are a match to TRBD1. The germline V gene encodes CDR1 SNHLY and CDR2 FYNNEI. V lost 6 bases, J lost 10 bases, and 12 bases stayed unmatched. The CDR3 totals 14 residues. The chain's CDR3 is CASRTGQEGGPQHF. CDR3 sequence (DNA): TGTGCCAGCAGGACTGGACAGGAGGGAGGACCCCAGCATTTT.

This clone was seen a handful of times. This chain connects TRBV7-9 to TRBJ2-1, with 8 nucleotides matching TRBD2. The CDR3 extends over 15 amino acids. V trimming: 5 bases; J trimming: 4 bases; junction bases outside the gene matches: 7. In germline, CDR1 is SEHNR, CDR2 FQNEAQ (reference sequence). For the CDR3, the DNA is TGTGCCAGCAGCCGAAGCGGGGGAGAATACAATGAGCAGTTCTTC. The encoded protein is CASSRSGGEYNEQFF.

The V call is TRBV18, the J call TRBJ1-4; unclear D gene. The V gene lost 6 bases and the J gene lost 8 bases, with 13 bases spanning the gap. CDR3 length: 13 amino acids. Per the germline V gene, CDR1 is KGHSH and CDR2 is LQKENI. Here the CDR3 DNA reads TGTGCCAGCTCGCCCTCCCCGGGGGAAAAACTGTTTTTT. Its protein is CASSPSPGEKLFF.

The chain uses TRBV10-3 and TRBJ1-2, with 7 nucleotides matching TRBD1. With 5 bases clipped from V and 8 bases from J, the junction kept 14 bases outside the gene matches. Germline CDR1 and CDR2: ENHRY and SYGVKD. This CDR3 is built from 15 residues. The CDR3 DNA is TGTGCCATCAGTACGACACAGGGGACCCCTCGGGGCTACACCTTC. Translated, it gives CAISTTQGTPRGYTF.

This chain links TRBV9 with TRBJ2-5, with 14 bases fitting TRBD2. With V trimmed by 3 bases and J by 2 bases, 3 bases remained unmatched. CDR1 is SGDLS, CDR2 YYNGEE, per germline. The CDR3 is 16 residues long. CDR3 protein: CASSAGLAGGQETQYF. For the CDR3, the DNA is TGTGCCAGCAGCGCCGGACTAGCGGGAGGACAAGAGACCCAGTACTTC. Full variable domain (remainder filled in from reference TRBV9 and TRBJ2-5): DSGVTQTPKHLITATGQRVTLRCSPRSGDLSVYWYQQSLDQGLQFLIQYYNGEERAKGNILERFSAQQFPDLHSELNLSSLELGDSALYFCASSAGLAGGQETQYFGPGTRLLVL.

V usage is TRBV3-1 (or the pseudogene TRBV3-2) and J usage is TRBJ1-2; TRBD1 matches at 9 bases. Germline lookup yields CDR1 LGHDT and CDR2 YNNKEL (reference sequence). CDR3 length: 14 amino acids. V lost 6 bases, J lost 4 bases, and 6 bases stayed unmatched. For the CDR3, the DNA is TGTGCCAGCAGAAGGACAGGGGCGACCTATGGCTACACCTTC. Its protein is CASRRTGATYGYTF.

The rearrangement links TRBV6-5 to TRBJ2-2; unclear D gene. The CDR3 loop spans 16 amino acids. The ends were cut back, 0 bases at V and 1 base at J, with 9 bases in the middle. Germline V gives CDR1 MNHEY, CDR2 SVGAGI. CDR3 region: CASSYSVRMNTGELFF. In DNA, the CDR3 is TGTGCCAGCAGTTACTCAGTCAGGATGAACACCGGGGAGCTGTTTTTT.

The CDR3 bases are TGTGCCAGCAGTACATATGGCTACACCTTC. Its protein is CASSTYGYTF. V usage is TRBV2 and J usage is TRBJ1-2, with D unresolved. Germline loops: CDR1 SNHLY, CDR2 FYNNEI. With 5 bases removed from V and 5 bases from J, the gap between germline ends came to 3 bases. The CDR3 covers 10 residues.

The chain joins TRBV6-5 to TRBJ1-5; a weak D match, TRBD1 (5 bases). Germline V lookup: CDR1 MNHEY, CDR2 SVGAGI. Trimming cost V 2 bases and J 0 bases, with 8 bases left between them. This CDR3 has 15 amino acids. The CDR3 loop reads CASSYTGDSNQPQHF. The CDR3 nucleotides read TGTGCCAGCAGTTACACGGGGGATAGCAATCAGCCCCAGCATTTT.

The chain combines TRBV7-2 with TRBJ2-7, with D possibly being TRBD2 (5 bases). The CDR3 is 14 residues long. Germline loops: CDR1 SGHTA, CDR2 FQGNSA. Trimming removed 4 bases from V and 2 bases from J, with 12 bases in between. CDR3 in amino acids: CASSSGLRPYEQYF. CDR3 DNA: TGTGCCAGCAGCTCCGGACTGAGACCCTACGAGCAGTACTTC.